The sequence of this TCR beta chain was determined in a study of blood T cell repertoires in COVID-19. In the study overall: The United States, Italy and Spain were the sources of the acute and convalescent COVID-19 samples.

The repertoire was sequenced with immunoSEQ multiplex PCR; TCRdb's copy has only in-frame clones and lacks some. The table shows about 55,000 clones, with 65% to 90% occurring only once. The CDR3 runs to 15 residues. Germline trimming cut 6 bases from V and 5 bases from J; bases unmatched to any gene: 10. The germline V gene has CDR1 MDHEN and CDR2 SYDVKM. The material sequenced was peripheral blood. V and J are TRBV28 and TRBJ1-2; 9 bases line up with TRBD1. This TCR derives from a human donor in a cohort sampled during active COVID-19. The chain's CDR3 is CASSGQGLGSYGYTF. The CDR3 DNA is TGTGCCAGCAGCGGACAGGGGTTGGGGAGTTATGGCTACACCTTC.